This TCR beta chain comes out of a study of T cells in Graves' hyperthyroidism and ophthalmopathy. Researchers amplified the TCR beta CDR3 regions from RNA transcripts. First-round RT-PCR of the TCR CDR3 relied on the HTBI primer set. One entry per CDR3 protein, called by TCRdb with MiXCR from the multiplex PCR reads. This sample has 80,000 to 100,000 distinct CDR3 sequences; around 40% occur once, and the top ten carry 10%. This clonotype was counted only a few times. V lost 5 bases to trimming and J lost 4 bases, with 9 bases between them. The germline CDR1 and CDR2 sequences are SGHVS and FNYEAQ. This CDR3 is 12 amino acids long.

Sequencing used peripheral blood or thyroid tissue (not recorded which). The chain carries TRBV7-6 and TRBJ2-7; D is perhaps TRBD1 (5 bases). The clonotype originates from a woman younger than 45 with Graves' hyperthyroidism. The CDR3 bases are TGTGCCAGCAGCACGGACACATACGAGCAGTACTTC. Encoded protein: CASSTDTYEQYF.